These 26 T cell receptor beta chains share one sample of origin, sequenced in a study of low-dose radiotherapy and immunotherapy resistance in tumors. The time point was: after trial treatment. The treatment is: LDRT plus nivolumab, ipilimumab, low-dose cyclophosphamide and aspirin (RACIN trial). Alpha and beta chains were covered, as first-strand cDNA relied on TRAV- and TRBV-specific primers. TCRs were amplified for approximately 21 PCR cycles with a constant-region primer and V-primer adapter. TCRdb independently ran MiXCR on the reads; one entry per CDR3 protein. The profile shows about 58,000 distinct CDR3 sequences, about 25% of them singletons. The sample in question was PBMCs, obtained after low-dose radiotherapy plus immunotherapy. Receptors originate from a male donor with prostate cancer.

In this sample, this clonotype turned up many times. CDR3 region: CASSLRAGGNTEAFF. DNA of the CDR3: TGTGCCAGCAGCTTAAGGGCAGGGGGGAACACTGAAGCTTTCTTT. The rearrangement joins TRBV7-3 to TRBJ1-1, with TRBD1 matching over 7 bases. The V and J ends lost 1 base and 1 base, in that order; junction bases with no gene match: 3. Per the germline V gene, CDR1 is SGHTA and CDR2 is FQGTGA. This CDR3 spans 15 amino acids.

This clonotype was recorded at least ten times. The germline gene is not matched at one end of the junction; a read error may be the cause. This chain connects TRBV7-2 to TRBJ2-5; D uncertain. CDR1 and CDR2 from the germline V gene are SGHTA and FQGNSA. This CDR3 is built from 12 residues. The CDR3 loop is CASSLNQETQYF. CDR3 sequence (DNA): TGTGCCAGCAGCCTTAACCAGGAGACCCAGTACTTC.

The genes are TRBV29-1 and TRBJ1-1, with 9 bases fitting TRBD1. The length of the CDR3 is 13 residues. With 7 bases clipped from V and 6 bases from J, the junction kept 9 bases outside the gene matches. Germline CDR1 is SQVTM and CDR2 is ANQGSEA. The CDR3 DNA follows: TGCAGCGGTGATGGGACAGGGTCTTCTGAAGCTTTCTTT. This codes for CSGDGTGSSEAFF.

This clonotype was seen at least ten times. The chain recombines TRBV7-9 with TRBJ2-3; 12 positions agree with TRBD2. Germline CDR1 is SEHNR and CDR2 is FQNEAQ (reference sequence). J gave up 4 bases and V 1 base, and 0 bases lay outside the gene matches. The CDR3 totals 15 residues. The CDR3 is CASSLGLAGADTQYF. CDR3 DNA: TGTGCCAGCAGCTTAGGACTAGCGGGAGCAGATACGCAGTATTTT.

There are many counts of this clonotype. The rearrangement joins TRBV6-1 to TRBJ2-1; possible D gene TRBD1, 6 bases. V was clipped by 4 bases and J by 0 bases, with 13 bases between them. Per germline, CDR1 MNHNS and CDR2 SASEGT. This CDR3 spans 16 amino acids. The CDR3 loop is CASSATGTSSYNEQFF. The CDR3 bases are TGTGCCAGCAGTGCTACCGGGACAAGCTCCTACAATGAGCAGTTCTTC.

This clonotype showed up many times. This rearrangement joins TRBV30 to TRBJ2-7; the match to TRBD2 covers 7 bases. The junction had 12 bases not matched to a gene; V was cut back by 4 bases and J by 3 bases. Germline V gene sequence: CDR1 GTSNPN, CDR2 SVGIG (reference sequence). This CDR3 has 15 residues. The CDR3 coding sequence is TGTGCCTGGAATGATAAGGGACTATCGAACTACGAGCAGTACTTC. This encodes CAWNDKGLSNYEQYF.

At least ten counts were recorded for this clonotype. The genes are TRBV5-6 and TRBJ2-3, with 10 bases identical to TRBD2. Germline CDR1 and CDR2: SGHDT and YYEEEE. The CDR3 extends over 16 amino acids. Germline trimming cut 4 bases from V and 3 bases from J; bases unmatched to any gene: 8. The CDR3 protein is CASSASSGGLTDTQYF. The CDR3 region has the DNA TGTGCCAGCAGCGCCTCTAGCGGGGGATTGACAGATACGCAGTATTTT.

This clonotype was observed many times. This chain joins TRBV4-3 and TRBJ2-2, with TRBD1 matching over 7 bases. The CDR3 sequence is 14 residues long. Germline loops: CDR1 LGHNA, CDR2 YSLEER. Trimming cost V 4 bases and J 4 bases; bases outside gene matches: 3. DNA of the CDR3: TGCGCCAGCAGCCTGGGACAGAGCACCGGGGAGCTGTTTTTT. It codes for CASSLGQSTGELFF.

This clonotype has at least ten counts. The chain has TRBV3-1 and TRBJ1-5; the D is unclear. Trimming cost V 0 bases and J 4 bases, with 4 bases left between them. Germline CDR1 reads LGHDT; CDR2 reads YNNKEL (reference sequence). The CDR3 loop spans 13 amino acids. CDR3 DNA: TGTGCCAGCAGCCAAGATCTGAATCAGCCCCAGCATTTT. As protein: CASSQDLNQPQHF. Full variable domain (outside the CDR3, taken from reference TRBV3-1 and TRBJ1-5): DTAVSQTPKYLVTQMGNDKSIKCEQNLGHDTMYWYKQDSKKFLKIMFSYNNKELIINETVPNRFSPKSPDKAHLNLHINSLELGDSAVYFCASSQDLNQPQHFGDGTRLSIL.

This clonotype occurred many times. V usage is TRBV7-9 and J usage is TRBJ2-2; the D gene could be TRBD1 or TRBD2 (5 bases each). This CDR3 is built from 11 residues. The V end was cut by 4 bases, the J end by 9 bases, with 6 bases between. The germline V gene has CDR1 SEHNR and CDR2 FQNEAQ (reference sequence). In DNA form, the CDR3 reads TGTGCCAGCAGCTGGGGGAGGGAGCTGTTTTTT. Amino acids: CASSWGRELFF.

There are a few counts of this clonotype. This chain connects TRBV6-1 to TRBJ1-1; possible D gene TRBD1, 6 bases. The V gene lost 3 bases and the J gene lost 11 bases, with 16 bases spanning the gap. CDR1 and CDR2 from the germline V gene are MNHNS and SASEGT. The CDR3 covers 13 residues. CDR3 nucleotide sequence: TGTGCCAGCAGTGAGCCCTACAGGGTGGGGGCTTTCTTT. The encoded protein is CASSEPYRVGAFF.

The gene calls are TRBV7-4 and TRBJ2-7; 8 nucleotides align to TRBD1. Germline lookup yields CDR1 SGHVT and CDR2 SQSDAQ. Germline trimming cut 8 bases from V and 5 bases from J; bases unmatched to any gene: 5. The CDR3 sequence is 12 residues long. The CDR3 loop is CASGTGVNEQYF. CDR3 nucleotide sequence: TGTGCCAGCGGGACAGGAGTCAACGAGCAGTACTTC.

Of note for this clonotype: This clone may be a read error of a much larger clone one base away. Since no conserved phenylalanine or tryptophan closes the CDR3, a read error is the likely cause. The chain recombines TRBV5-1 with TRBJ2-5; D possibly corresponds to TRBD1 (6 bases). Germline V gene sequence: CDR1 SGHRS, CDR2 YFSETQ. The CDR3 runs 14 residues. Deletions cut 0 bases from V and 4 bases from J, with 10 bases between. The CDR3 DNA reads TGCGCCAGCAGCTTGGATCGAGGGGGAGAGACCCAGTACGTC. This codes for CASSLDRGGETQYV.

This clonotype was seen ten or more times. This chain connects TRBV9 to TRBJ2-3; TRBD2 matches 11 bases. The CDR3 runs 21 residues. The junction had 18 bases not matched to a gene; V was cut back by 0 bases and J by 3 bases. The germline gives CDR1 SGDLS, CDR2 YYNGEE. CDR3 DNA sequence: TGTGCCAGCAGCGTAGGTTCGACTAGCGGGGCCGGGCTGAGTGGTACAGATACGCAGTATTTT. Translation: CASSVGSTSGAGLSGTDTQYF. The entire variable domain, with the rest obtained from reference TRBV9 and TRBJ2-3, is as follows: DSGVTQTPKHLITATGQRVTLRCSPRSGDLSVYWYQQSLDQGLQFLIQYYNGEERAKGNILERFSAQQFPDLHSELNLSSLELGDSALYFCASSVGSTSGAGLSGTDTQYFGPGTRLTVL.

To note about this clonotype: A far larger clone is one base from this, pointing to a likely read error. This chain connects TRBV11-1 to TRBJ2-5, with TRBD1 matching over 8 bases. The V gene end was trimmed by 3 bases and the J gene end by 11 bases; junction bases not matched to a gene: 14. The germline gives CDR1 SGHAT, CDR2 FQDESV (reference sequence). This CDR3 comprises 15 residues. The CDR3 loop reads CASSFAGGSYNEQYF. For the CDR3, the DNA is TGTGCCAGCAGCTTTGCAGGGGGCTCCTACAATGAGCAGTACTTC. Full variable domain (rest looked up from reference TRBV11-1 and TRBJ2-5): EAEVAQSPRYKITEKSQAVAFWCDPISGHATLYWYRQILGQGPELLVQFQDESVVDDSQLPKDRFSAERLKGVDSTLKIQPAELGDSAMYLCASSFAGGSYNEQYFGPGTRLLVL.

Turning to this clonotype: A read error is the likely source, as a far larger clone sits one nucleotide away. The chain has TRBV29-1 and TRBJ2-1; D is unresolved. V was cut by 7 bases and J by 10 bases, with 14 bases left in between. The germline gives CDR1 SQVTM, CDR2 ANQGSEA. The CDR3 covers 11 residues. The CDR3 DNA is TGCAGCGGGGGTGACACGTACGAGCAGTTCTTC. Residues: CSGGDTYEQFF.

In this sample, this clonotype turned up many times. This rearrangement joins TRBV25-1 to TRBJ2-5; TRBD2 aligns across 8 bases. Germline values: CDR1 MGHDK, CDR2 SYGVNS. The CDR3 runs 15 residues. The junction had 9 bases not matched to a gene; V was cut back by 4 bases and J by 5 bases. In nucleotides, the CDR3 is TGTGCCAGCAGTGCGGGGGGGACCAGACACGAGACCCAGTACTTC. Protein: CASSAGGTRHETQYF.

This clonotype was seen at least ten times. The V gene is TRBV19, the J gene TRBJ2-7; 12 positions match TRBD2. CDR3 length: 15 amino acids. Germline CDR1 and CDR2: LNHDA and SQIVND (reference sequence). J was trimmed by 7 bases and V by 6 bases; bases with no gene match: 10. The CDR3 nucleotides are TGTGCCAGTAGGACGACTAGCGGGGGCTCGGGGGAGCAGTACTTC. This gives the protein CASRTTSGGSGEQYF.

This clonotype was detected a few times. The V gene is TRBV4-3, the J gene TRBJ1-2, with 7 bases matching TRBD1. The CDR3 covers 13 residues. In germline, CDR1 is LGHNA, CDR2 YSLEER. The junction had 2 bases not matched to a gene; V was cut back by 5 bases and J by 2 bases. The CDR3 protein is CASSSQGNYGYTF. The CDR3 DNA reads TGCGCCAGCAGCTCACAGGGGAACTATGGCTACACCTTC.

This clonotype was found many times. The chain is built from TRBV6-2 or TRBV6-3 and TRBJ1-2; D is ambiguous. The length of the CDR3 is 16 residues. CDR1 MNHEY and CDR2 SVGEGT come from the germline V gene. V was shortened by 2 bases and J by 5 bases, with 18 bases between the two germline ends. CDR3 sequence: CASSYGFSGILYGYTF. CDR3 bases: TGTGCCAGCAGTTACGGTTTTTCCGGTATTTTATATGGCTACACCTTC.

This clonotype was counted many times. DNA for the CDR3: TGCAGCGTTGAACTCGGGCAGGGGGCGAACGAGCAGTACTTC. This gives the protein CSVELGQGANEQYF. The V gene is TRBV29-1, the J gene TRBJ2-7; 8 bases agree with TRBD1. The V gene's germline CDR1 is SQVTM and CDR2 ANQGSEA. V dropped 2 bases and J dropped 5; count of bases not matched to a gene: 8. The CDR3 sequence is 14 residues long.

This clonotype was detected ten times or more. CDR3 bases: TGTGCCAGCAGCTGGACGGGGGTGGGTCGGGAGACCCAGTACTTC. Translated, it gives CASSWTGVGRETQYF. The chain uses TRBV7-2 and TRBJ2-5, with D possibly matching TRBD2 (6 bases). The V end was cut by 4 bases, the J end by 5 bases, with 17 bases between. The CDR3 consists of 15 residues. Germline V gene lookup returns CDR1 SGHTA and CDR2 FQGNSA.

This clonotype was detected many times. The genes are TRBV28 and TRBJ2-7; D perhaps matches TRBD2 (6 bases). V was shortened by 7 bases and J by 9 bases, with 16 bases between the two germline ends. The CDR3 length is 12 residues. The V gene's germline CDR1 is MDHEN and CDR2 SYDVKM. CDR3 residues: CASNSGVGAQYF. The CDR3 bases are TGTGCCAGCAACTCGGGAGTAGGGGCGCAGTACTTC.

This clonotype was seen only a few times. V and J are TRBV10-3 and TRBJ1-1; TRBD1 matches at 7 bases. The CDR3 contains 13 residues. CDR1 is ENHRY, CDR2 SYGVKD, per germline. The trim removed 7 bases at V and 6 bases at J, leaving 8 bases unmatched. The CDR3 coding sequence is TGTGCCATCAACCTTGACAGGGAGGCTGAAGCTTTCTTT. Protein sequence: CAINLDREAEAFF.

This clonotype appeared many times. The rearrangement links TRBV7-8 to TRBJ1-4, with TRBD1 matching 8 bases. Germline lookup yields CDR1 SGHVS and CDR2 FQNEAQ. CDR3 length equals 14 residues. Germline trimming cut 6 bases from V and 5 bases from J; bases unmatched to any gene: 5. The CDR3, as DNA: TGTGCCAGCAGTCGGACAGGGATAAATGAAAAACTGTTTTTT. Translation gives CASSRTGINEKLFF.

This clonotype was observed at least ten times. CDR3 amino acids: CASGSRGIQETQYF. In nucleotides, the CDR3 is TGTGCCAGCGGCTCACGGGGCATCCAAGAGACCCAGTACTTC. The chain links TRBV5-4 to TRBJ2-5; D may match TRBD1 or TRBD2 (5 bases each). Germline loops: CDR1 SGHNT, CDR2 YYREEE (reference sequence). V lost 7 bases and J 1 base, leaving 14 bases between the germline ends. This CDR3 has 14 residues.